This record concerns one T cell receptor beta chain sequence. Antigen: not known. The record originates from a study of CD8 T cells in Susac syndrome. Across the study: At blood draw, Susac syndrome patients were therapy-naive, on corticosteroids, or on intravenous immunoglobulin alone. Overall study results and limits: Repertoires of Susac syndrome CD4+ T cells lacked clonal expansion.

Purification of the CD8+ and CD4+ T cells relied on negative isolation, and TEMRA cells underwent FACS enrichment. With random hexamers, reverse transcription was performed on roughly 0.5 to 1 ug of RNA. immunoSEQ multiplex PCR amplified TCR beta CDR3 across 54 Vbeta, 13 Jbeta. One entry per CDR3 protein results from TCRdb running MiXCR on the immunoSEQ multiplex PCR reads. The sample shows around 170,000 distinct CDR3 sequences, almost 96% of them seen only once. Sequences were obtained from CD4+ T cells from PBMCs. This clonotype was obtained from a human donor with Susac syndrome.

The CDR3 sequence: CASSLDAGNTGELFF. DNA of the CDR3: TGTGCCAGCAGCTTGGACGCAGGAAACACCGGGGAGCTGTTTTTT. The chain couples TRBV5-6 to TRBJ2-2; unclear D gene. Trimming took 0 bases from V and 2 from J, leaving 8 bases between them. CDR1 and CDR2 from the germline V gene are SGHDT and YYEEEE. The CDR3 has 15 residues.